This is a list of T cell receptor beta chains from one sample in a study of cytomegalovirus exposure and HLA in healthy donors. Some clones are missing from TCRdb's copy, which holds only in-frame ones; the method was immunoSEQ multiplex PCR. The sample includes roughly 190,000 clones, around 86% of them seen just once. Sequenced sample: PBMCs. All receptors derive from a man aged 25 to 40 in good health and CMV-seronegative. CDR3s include the opening cysteine and the closing phenylalanine or tryptophan. A D gene is named only where the DNA matches it firmly. Rows may omit the clone size; those that give it use once, few, many or a size class.

NA | TRBJ2-2 | NA | TRBV15 | TGTGCCACCAGCAATCGGGAGACGAACACCGGGGAGCTGTTTTTT | CATSNRETNTGELFF
NA | TRBJ2-7 | NA | TRBV2 | TGTGCCAGCAGCCCGAGCTCCTACGAGCAGTACTTC | CASSPSSYEQYF
TRBD1 | TRBJ2-7 | NA | TRBV7-9 | TGTGCCAGCAGCCCGAGACAGGGGGTCCTCAACGAGCAGTACTTC | CASSPRQGVLNEQYF
NA | TRBJ2-7 | NA | TRBV6-5 | TGTGCCAGCAGCCGGACAAGGTCTTACGAGCAGTACTTC | CASSRTRSYEQYF
NA | TRBJ2-7 | NA | TRBV6-5 | TGTGCCAGCAGTTTCACAGGACAAGGGTACGAGCAGTACTTC | CASSFTGQGYEQYF
TRBD2 | TRBJ2-5 | NA | TRBV9 | TGTGCCAGCAGCGGGGGACTAGCGGGTGAGACCCAGTACTTC | CASSGGLAGETQYF
NA | TRBJ2-3 | once | TRBV30 | TGTGCCTCCGCGGACACAGATACGCAGTATTTT | CASADTDTQYF
TRBD1 | TRBJ1-1 | NA | TRBV7-2 | TGTGCCAGCAGCTTGGTCTCTCGACAGGGGGTTCGGGCTTTCTTT | CASSLVSRQGVRAFF
TRBD2 | TRBJ2-1 | NA | TRBV27 | TGTGCCAGCAAAACCTGGAGCGGGGGGGCCGTCATGAGGCAGTTCTTC | CASKTWSGGAVMRQFF
NA | TRBJ2-2 | few | TRBV7-2 | TGTGCCAGCAGCTTCCGGCAGGGATACACCGGGGAGCTGTTTTTT | CASSFRQGYTGELFF
NA | TRBJ2-5 | NA | TRBV7-2 | TGTGCCAGCAGCTCGGCGGGTTTACAAGAGACCCAGTACTTC | CASSSAGLQETQYF
NA | TRBJ1-1 | NA | TRBV28 | TGTGCCAGCAGTTCCCCCTCAGTGGTACGAACTGAAGCTTTCTTT | CASSSPSVVRTEAFF
NA | TRBJ2-7 | NA | TRBV27 | TGTGCCAGCGCGTTTGGCGGAACTCGGTCGGGTGAGCAGTACTTC | CASAFGGTRSGEQYF
NA | TRBJ2-2 | once | TRBV9 | TGTGCCAGCAGCTCGACAGGAATGTATGGCACCGGGGAGCTGTTTTTT | CASSSTGMYGTGELFF
TRBD2 | TRBJ2-7 | NA | TRBV19 | TGTGCCACCTCGCGGGGGGGCAAATACGAGCAGTACTTC | CATSRGGKYEQYF
TRBD1 | TRBJ2-7 | NA | TRBV28 | TGTGCCAGCAGAGGACAGGGAAAAGGGTACGAGCAGTACTTC | CASRGQGKGYEQYF
NA | TRBJ2-1 | NA | TRBV5-4 | TGTGCCAGCAGCTCTAGCTCCTACAATGAGCAGTTCTTC | CASSSSSYNEQFF
TRBD2 | TRBJ2-7 | NA | TRBV2 | TGTGCCAGCAGGTTACTAGCGGGAGTTCAAGAGCAGTACTTC | CASRLLAGVQEQYF
NA | TRBJ2-6 | NA | TRBV11-2 | TGTGCCAGCAGCTCTCCCGCTGGGGCCAACGTCCTGACTTTC | CASSSPAGANVLTF
TRBD2 | TRBJ2-3 | NA | TRBV6-4 | TGTGCCAGCAGTATAGGACTAGCATCGGATACGCAGTATTTT | CASSIGLASDTQYF
NA | TRBJ1-2 | NA | TRBV28 | TGTGCCAGCAGGGCAGGGCACTATGGCTACACCTTC | CASRAGHYGYTF
TRBD1 | TRBJ1-4 | NA | TRBV7-9 | TGTGCCAGCAGCCTAAGGACAGGGGCCGAAAAACTGTTTTTT | CASSLRTGAEKLFF
NA | TRBJ1-2 | NA | TRBV2 | TGTGCCAGCAGTCCTCTTGGGGCGGCGAAAGGCTACACCTTC | CASSPLGAAKGYTF
TRBD1 | TRBJ2-7 | NA | TRBV4-1 | TGCGCCAGCCCCAACTGGACAGGGGGTAACGAGCAGTACTTC | CASPNWTGGNEQYF
TRBD1 | TRBJ1-3 | NA | TRBV7-9 | TGTGCCAGCAGCGCGGGACAGCCGAGCTCTGGAAACACCATATATTTT | CASSAGQPSSGNTIYF
NA | TRBJ2-7 | NA | TRBV28 | TGTGCCAGCAGTTTATCCCCGACACAACCCTACGAGCAGTACTTC | CASSLSPTQPYEQYF
NA | TRBJ1-5 | NA | TRBV18 | TGTGCCAGCTCACCAAGGGCAGGGCTGGCCGACCAGCCCCAGCATTTT | CASSPRAGLADQPQHF
NA | TRBJ2-7 | NA | TRBV29-1 | TGCAGCGCCCCTGGGGGGGGCGCATCCTACGAGCAGTACTTC | CSAPGGGASYEQYF
TRBD2 | TRBJ2-5 | NA | TRBV9 | TGTGCCAGCAGCGTCGGGACTAGCGGGAGAGGGGGGCAAGAGACCCAGTACTTC | CASSVGTSGRGGQETQYF
TRBD2 | TRBJ2-3 | NA | TRBV6-6 | TGTGCCAGCAGTCCTCGGACTAGCTTCACAGATACGCAGTATTTT | CASSPRTSFTDTQYF
TRBD1 | TRBJ1-5 | NA | TRBV27 | TGTGCCAGCCGTTTACATCAGGGGGCAGGTCAGCCCCAGCATTTT | CASRLHQGAGQPQHF
NA | TRBJ1-2 | NA | TRBV6-5 | TGTGCCAGCGGGCCCCCAGGGGTTTATGGCTACACCTTC | CASGPPGVYGYTF
NA | TRBJ2-7 | few | TRBV28 | TGTGCCACCTTCGGGGTGGGCGCTCGCTACGAGCAGTACTTC | CATFGVGARYEQYF
NA | TRBJ2-7 | NA | TRBV29-1 | TGCAGCGTTGCCGGAGGGGTAGGCGAGCAGTACTTC | CSVAGGVGEQYF
NA | TRBJ2-5 | NA | TRBV5-8 | TGTGCCAGCAGCTTAACAGGGGGGGGGCAAGAGACCCAGTACTTC | CASSLTGGGQETQYF
TRBD2 | TRBJ2-3 | NA | TRBV4-2 | TGTGCCAGCAGCCTTCTAAGGGGGGGGACTAGCGGAGAGAACACAGATACGCAGTATTTT | CASSLLRGGTSGENTDTQYF
NA | TRBJ2-2 | NA | TRBV11-3 | TGTGCCAGCAGCCCCGGGGGAGCCGGGGAGCTGTTTTTT | CASSPGGAGELFF
NA | TRBJ1-2 | NA | TRBV7-8 | TGTGCCAGCAGCCCCACCCAACTACTCAAACGGGAGGGCTACACCTTC | CASSPTQLLKREGYTF
NA | TRBJ1-5 | NA | TRBV28 | TGTGCCAGCAGACTTCAAGGCAATCAGCCCCAGCATTTT | CASRLQGNQPQHF
TRBD1 | TRBJ2-6 | NA | TRBV19 | TGTGCCAGTAGTATTGATATCTGGGCAGGGGGTCCAAAACTATCTGGGGCCAACGTCCTGACTTTC | CASSIDIWAGGPKLSGANVLTF
TRBD2 | TRBJ2-5 | NA | TRBV5-6 | TGTGCCAGCAGCTCAGGACTAGCGTGGCAGACCCAGTACTTC | CASSSGLAWQTQYF
NA | TRBJ2-4 | once | TRBV28 | TGTGCCAGCAGTTTTATCAAGGAGGGGGCGGCCAAAAACAGTCAGTACTTC | CASSFIKEGAAKNSQYF
NA | TRBJ2-7 | NA | TRBV6-6 | TGTGCCAGCGGCCCTAGGGGGAGCCTCGGCGAGCAGTACTTC | CASGPRGSLGEQYF
NA | TRBJ1-5 | NA | TRBV6-5 | TGTGCCAGCAGTTACATGGGAGGCAATCAGCCCCAGCATTTT | CASSYMGGNQPQHF
NA | TRBJ1-5 | once | TRBV6-1 | TGTGCCAGCAGTGAAGATCTCAGGGACTATAGCAATCAGCCCCAGCATTTT | CASSEDLRDYSNQPQHF
NA | TRBJ1-4 | once | TRBV11-2 | TGTGCCAGCAGCTTGGGAGACGAACTGTTTTTT | CASSLGDELFF
NA | TRBJ2-3 | NA | TRBV19 | TGTGCCAGTAGCCCAGAGAGGACAGATACGCAGTATTTT | CASSPERTDTQYF